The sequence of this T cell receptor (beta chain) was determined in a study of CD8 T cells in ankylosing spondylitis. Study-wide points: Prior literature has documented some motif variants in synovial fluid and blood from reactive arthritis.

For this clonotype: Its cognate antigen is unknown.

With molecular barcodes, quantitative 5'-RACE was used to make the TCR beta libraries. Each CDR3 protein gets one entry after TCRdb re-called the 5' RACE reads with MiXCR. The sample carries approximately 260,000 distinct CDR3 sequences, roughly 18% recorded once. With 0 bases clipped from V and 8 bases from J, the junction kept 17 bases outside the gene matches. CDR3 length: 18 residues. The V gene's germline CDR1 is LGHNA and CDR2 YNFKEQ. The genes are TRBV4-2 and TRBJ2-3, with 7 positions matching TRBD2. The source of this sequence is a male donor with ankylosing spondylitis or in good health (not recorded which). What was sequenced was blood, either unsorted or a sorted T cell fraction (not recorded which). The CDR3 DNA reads TGTGCCAGCAGCCAAGACCTGTACAGCGGGACCATAAGTAGTACGCAGTATTTT. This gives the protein CASSQDLYSGTISSTQYF.